The TCR beta chain described here comes from a study of T cells after somatic rescue of genetic block. The assay was immunoSEQ multiplex PCR, and TCRdb's table has in-frame clones only and misses some. This sample carries 9,500 to 15,000 clones, more than 65% of them seen once, and the ten largest clones take 15% to 20%. Source material: peripheral blood mononuclear cells (PBMCs). The TCR sequence derives from a boy younger than 18.

CDR3 region: CASSPVGGARKEQYF. In DNA, the CDR3 is TGTGCCAGCAGCCCTGTTGGGGGGGCGAGGAAGGAGCAGTACTTC. The rearrangement joins TRBV6-5 to TRBJ2-7; weak D call: TRBD2 (7 bases). V was clipped by 6 bases and J by 7 bases, with 22 bases between them. Germline-derived CDR1 and CDR2 are MNHEY and SVGAGI. The CDR3 is 15 amino acids.